The 9 T cell receptor beta chains presented below share a single source sample, sequenced in a study of blood T cells in healthy people across ages. With a J-beta primer mix and a sample-barcoded 5' primer, a second PCR ran about 6 to 11 cycles. In TCRdb, the 5' RACE reads were re-called with MiXCR into one record per CDR3 protein. The sample includes over 1,200,000 distinct CDR3 sequences, 59% of them seen just once. Sequencing used blood. These receptors came from a man between 18 and 29 years old in good health.

The CDR3 DNA follows: TGTGCCAGCAGTTATGATCCAGGGAGCGGCTACACCTTC. Its protein is CASSYDPGSGYTF. The chain joins TRBV6-2 or TRBV6-3 to TRBJ1-2, with D maybe TRBD1 (5 bases). CDR3 length: 13 amino acids. The germline gives CDR1 MNHEY, CDR2 SVGEGT. The V gene lost 3 bases and the J gene lost 8 bases, with 13 bases spanning the gap.

The chain recombines TRBV4-1 with TRBJ1-6; the match to TRBD1 covers 8 bases. V lost 7 bases, J lost 5 bases, and 10 bases stayed unmatched. The germline V gene encodes CDR1 MGHRA and CDR2 YSYEKL. This CDR3 region has 16 residues. CDR3 in DNA: TGCGCCAGCAAATCGGTTGAGGACAGGGATAATTCACCCCTCCACTTT. As protein: CASKSVEDRDNSPLHF.

The V and J genes are TRBV27 and TRBJ2-3; D is perhaps TRBD1 (5 bases). Trimming stripped 5 bases from V and 5 bases from J, with 17 bases between. Per the germline V gene, CDR1 is MNHEY and CDR2 is SMNVEV (reference sequence). The CDR3 length is 15 residues. CDR3 in amino acids: CASSPSSTDEDTQYF. The CDR3 DNA is TGTGCCAGCAGTCCTTCCTCGACAGACGAAGATACGCAGTATTTT.

V and J are TRBV7-2 and TRBJ2-2; no firm D call. CDR1 and CDR2 from the germline V gene are SGHTA and FQGNSA. Trimming took 5 bases from V and 4 from J, leaving 11 bases between them. The CDR3 consists of 14 residues. Here the CDR3 reads CASSLGWGTGELFF. The CDR3 DNA sequence: TGTGCCAGCAGCCTAGGGTGGGGCACCGGGGAGCTGTTTTTT.

The rearrangement links TRBV29-1 to TRBJ2-3; D gene ambiguous. The CDR3 consists of 13 residues. V dropped 1 base and J dropped 1 base, with 6 bases sitting between them. Germline CDR1 and CDR2: SQVTM and ANQGSEA. For the CDR3, the DNA is TGCAGCGTTGAAGGGATCGGCACAGATACGCAGTATTTT. Its protein product is CSVEGIGTDTQYF.

This clonotype was seen a single time. The chain is built from TRBV4-1 and TRBJ2-1, with 7 positions matching TRBD2. Looked up from germline, CDR1 is MGHRA and CDR2 is YSYEKL. The CDR3 sequence is 14 residues long. With V trimmed by 2 bases and J by 6 bases, 4 bases remained unmatched. CDR3 in DNA: TGCGCCAGCAGCCAACGGTCGGGGGGCAATGAGCAGTTCTTC. This sequence encodes CASSQRSGGNEQFF.

The chain links TRBV4-2 to TRBJ2-3; 10 bases are a match to TRBD2. The J segment lost 6 bases and the V segment lost 5 bases, leaving 14 bases of the junction unmatched. This CDR3 comprises 17 residues. Germline assignment: CDR1 LGHNA and CDR2 YNFKEQ. The DNA of the CDR3 is TGTGCCAGCAGCATTAACCCTAGCGGGGGTTCCCACGATACGCAGTATTTT. Its protein product is CASSINPSGGSHDTQYF.

J is TRBJ2-5 and V is TRBV3-1; possibly TRBD1 for D (6 bases). From germline, CDR1 is LGHDT and CDR2 YNNKEL (reference sequence). V was pared by 0 bases and J by 4 bases, with 15 bases between. The CDR3 runs 16 residues. The CDR3 sequence: CASSQDTAGVRETQYF. The CDR3 coding sequence is TGTGCCAGCAGCCAAGATACGGCAGGGGTCAGAGAGACCCAGTACTTC.

The CDR3 is CSVEFERTDSYNEQFF. For the CDR3, the DNA is TGCAGCGTTGAATTTGAGCGAACCGACTCCTACAATGAGCAGTTCTTC. The chain recombines TRBV29-1 with TRBJ2-1; D call uncertain. V was clipped by 2 bases and J by 0 bases, with 14 bases between them. The CDR3 has 16 residues. The V gene's germline CDR1 is SQVTM and CDR2 ANQGSEA.